Shown below are 23 T cell receptor beta chains from a single sample sequenced in a study of monozygotic twins with cystic fibrosis. Profiled with immunoSEQ multiplex PCR; TCRdb holds only in-frame clones, not every one. The sample contains over 20,000 clones, 95% to 98% of which appear only once. The sample consisted of blood. The receptors originated from a girl aged 10-17 years with cystic fibrosis.

This clone appeared once. This rearrangement joins TRBV28 to TRBJ1-2; 8 positions agree with TRBD1. The CDR3 is made up of 16 amino acids. J lost 5 bases, V lost 6 bases, and 14 bases had no gene match. Germline lookup yields CDR1 MDHEN and CDR2 SYDVKM. CDR3 loop: CASSPPRDRKGYGYTF. DNA of the CDR3: TGTGCCAGCAGCCCACCCCGGGACAGGAAGGGTTATGGCTACACCTTC.

V gene TRBV9 combines with J gene TRBJ2-3; 7 bases line up with TRBD2. Germline V gives CDR1 SGDLS, CDR2 YYNGEE. The CDR3 covers 14 residues. With V trimmed by 2 bases and J by 6 bases, 6 bases remained unmatched. This chain's CDR3 is CASSVSGIPDTQYF. The CDR3 coding sequence is TGTGCCAGCAGCGTGAGCGGGATACCGGATACGCAGTATTTT.

The J gene is TRBJ2-7, the V gene TRBV7-6; 9 bases align to TRBD1. This CDR3 spans 14 amino acids. The junction had 5 bases not matched to a gene; V was cut back by 2 bases and J by 6 bases. The germline gives CDR1 SGHVS, CDR2 FNYEAQ. This CDR3 reads CASSLPGQGCEQYF. Written as DNA, the CDR3 is TGTGCCAGCAGCTTACCGGGACAGGGATGCGAGCAGTACTTC.

The chain recombines TRBV7-9 with TRBJ2-7, with D tentatively TRBD1 (6 bases). Trimming pared 5 bases from V and 2 bases from J, leaving 13 bases between. There are 14 residues in the CDR3. CDR1 SEHNR and CDR2 FQNEAQ come from the germline V gene (reference sequence). The CDR3 is CASSAPRGTYEQYF. As DNA, the CDR3 is TGTGCCAGCAGCGCCCCCAGGGGAACCTACGAGCAGTACTTC.

The chain combines TRBV5-1 with TRBJ2-1; 8 nucleotides line up with TRBD1. J lost 6 bases, V lost 4 bases, and 3 bases had no gene match. From germline, CDR1 is SGHRS and CDR2 YFSETQ. The length of the CDR3 is 13 residues. CDR3 in amino acids: CASSKTGGNEQFF. DNA for the CDR3: TGCGCCAGCAGCAAAACAGGGGGCAATGAGCAGTTCTTC.

V is TRBV5-4 and J is TRBJ2-4; D gene unclear. The ends were cut back, 1 base at V and 0 bases at J, with 5 bases in the middle. Germline assignment: CDR1 SGHNT and CDR2 YYREEE (reference sequence). CDR3 length: 14 amino acids. The CDR3 spells CASSLPLAKNIQYF. CDR3 bases: TGTGCCAGCAGCTTGCCACTAGCCAAAAACATTCAGTACTTC. The full variable domain, its missing parts supplied by reference TRBV5-4 and TRBJ2-4, is ETGVTQSPTHLIKTRGQQVTLRCSSQSGHNTVSWYQQALGQGPQFIFQYYREEENGRGNFPPRFSGLQFPNYSSELNVNALELDDSALYLCASSLPLAKNIQYFGAGTRLSVL.

The rearrangement joins TRBV15 to TRBJ2-4; 7 nucleotides agree with TRBD1. The CDR3 covers 15 residues. CDR1 is LNHNV and CDR2 is YYDKDF in the germline V gene (reference sequence). V lost 3 bases and J lost 1; bases outside the gene matches: 3. DNA of the CDR3: TGTGCCACCAGCAGGGCACAGGGGGCCAAAAACATTCAGTACTTC. As protein: CATSRAQGAKNIQYF.

The genes are TRBV6-5 and TRBJ1-2; 7 bases fit TRBD1. CDR3 length: 14 residues. Germline V CDR1 and CDR2: MNHEY, SVGAGI. V dropped 7 bases and J dropped 1; count of bases not matched to a gene: 6. This CDR3 reads CASTSGTDNYGYTF. CDR3 sequence (DNA): TGTGCCAGCACCTCCGGGACAGATAACTATGGCTACACCTTC.

The chain combines TRBV6-1 with TRBJ1-2, with a possible D match to TRBD1 (6 bases). Germline-derived CDR1 and CDR2 are MNHNS and SASEGT. The CDR3 has 14 amino acids. With 4 bases removed from V and 4 bases from J, the gap between germline ends came to 13 bases. In DNA form, the CDR3 reads TGTGCCAGCAGTGCCCCCGGGACAATCTATGGCTACACCTTC. This gives the protein CASSAPGTIYGYTF.

This sequence joins TRBV2 and TRBJ2-1; maybe TRBD2 (5 bases). Germline CDR1 is SNHLY and CDR2 is FYNNEI. V was clipped by 4 bases and J by 4 bases, with 14 bases between them. CDR3 length: 15 residues. CDR3 loop: CASSGRGAIYNEQFF. The CDR3 DNA follows: TGTGCCAGCAGTGGCCGGGGAGCCATATACAATGAGCAGTTCTTC.

The V gene is TRBV7-2, the J gene TRBJ1-5, with TRBD1 matching 7 bases. The V and J ends lost 1 base and 3 bases, in that order; junction bases with no gene match: 3. The CDR3 spans 15 residues. The V gene's germline CDR1 is SGHTA and CDR2 FQGNSA. The CDR3 DNA is TGTGCCAGCAGCTTAGGGACAGGTATCAATCAGCCCCAGCATTTT. Translated: CASSLGTGINQPQHF.

V is TRBV21-1 and J is TRBJ1-3. TRBV21-1 is annotated as a pseudogene. The CDR3 is 13 residues long. In nucleotides, the CDR3 is TGTGCCAGCAACGGGGGTTCGGGAAACACCATATATTTT. Its protein is CASNGGSGNTIYF.

This clone was recorded only once. This sequence joins TRBV19 and TRBJ2-3; TRBD1 or TRBD2 may be the D gene (6 bases each). Germline V lookup: CDR1 LNHDA, CDR2 SQIVND (reference sequence). CDR3 length: 14 amino acids. The V gene lost 7 bases and the J gene lost 1 base, with 12 bases spanning the gap. CDR3 nucleotide sequence: TGTGCCAGTAAGGACGGGGGCGGCACAGATACGCAGTATTTT. Translation: CASKDGGGTDTQYF.

The chain joins TRBV15 to TRBJ2-5, with TRBD2 identical over 7 bases. Germline V gene lookup returns CDR1 LNHNV and CDR2 YYDKDF (reference sequence). With V trimmed by 8 bases and J by 4 bases, 10 bases remained unmatched. The CDR3 has 14 amino acids. The CDR3 DNA sequence: TGTGCCACCTCTCCCGGGGGGTTGGGAGAGACCCAGTACTTC. This codes for CATSPGGLGETQYF.

This sequence joins TRBV7-6 and TRBJ2-6; no firm D call. V was trimmed by 1 base and J by 1 base, leaving 5 bases between them. Looked up from germline, CDR1 is SGHVS and CDR2 is FNYEAQ. The length of the CDR3 is 15 residues. The CDR3 nucleotides are TGTGCCAGCAGCTTAGGACAATCTGGGGCCAACGTCCTGACTTTC. This gives the protein CASSLGQSGANVLTF.

The chain employs TRBV9 and TRBJ2-6; the D gene is possibly TRBD1 (5 bases). Germline-derived CDR1 and CDR2 are SGDLS and YYNGEE. The CDR3 is 18 amino acids. The ends were cut back, 3 bases at V and 0 bases at J, with 16 bases in the middle. The CDR3 DNA follows: TGTGCCAGCAGCGCCCGAACAGGCTCCCGCTCTGGGGCCAACGTCCTGACTTTC. It translates to CASSARTGSRSGANVLTF.

This chain joins TRBV5-1 and TRBJ2-5; TRBD1 aligns across 8 bases. CDR3 length: 13 residues. Looked up from germline, CDR1 is SGHRS and CDR2 is YFSETQ. V shed 1 base, J shed 5 bases, and the junction held 1 base outside the gene matches. The CDR3 sequence is CASSLTGGETQYF. The CDR3 nucleotides read TGCGCCAGCAGCTTGACAGGGGGGGAGACCCAGTACTTC. Looking up the rest from reference TRBV5-1 and TRBJ2-5 gives the full variable domain: KAGVTQTPRYLIKTRGQQVTLSCSPISGHRSVSWYQQTPGQGLQFLFEYFSETQRNKGNFPGRFSGRQFSNSRSEMNVSTLELGDSALYLCASSLTGGETQYFGPGTRLLVL.

The chain employs TRBV10-3 and TRBJ2-3; D ambiguous. Germline assignment: CDR1 ENHRY and CDR2 SYGVKD. This CDR3 has 14 residues. Trimming shortened V by 2 bases and J by 2 bases, and 8 bases separated the two germline ends. CDR3 loop: CAISEGVLTDTQYF. CDR3 nucleotides: TGTGCCATCAGTGAGGGAGTCCTCACAGATACGCAGTATTTT.

Only one count was recorded for this clone. J is TRBJ2-5 and V is TRBV5-4; TRBD2 matches at 8 bases. The CDR3 is 15 amino acids. V gave up 4 bases and J gave up 2 bases; unmatched junction bases: 7. Germline V gives CDR1 SGHNT, CDR2 YYREEE (reference sequence). Here the CDR3 reads CASSTGTSRQETQYF. The CDR3 DNA reads TGTGCCAGCAGCACGGGGACTAGTAGACAAGAGACCCAGTACTTC.

This chain joins TRBV25-1 and TRBJ2-3; 8 bases map to TRBD2. Germline CDR1 and CDR2: MGHDK and SYGVNS. This CDR3 region has 16 residues. With 8 bases clipped from V and 2 bases from J, the junction kept 12 bases outside the gene matches. CDR3 loop: CASSRGGGRPTDTQYF. In DNA, the CDR3 is TGTGCCAGCTCCCGAGGCGGCGGGAGGCCCACAGATACGCAGTATTTT.

CDR3 region: CASSQGPQDTEAFF. The DNA for the CDR3 is TGTGCCAGCAGCCAGGGTCCCCAGGACACTGAAGCTTTCTTT. The chain has TRBV5-6 and TRBJ1-1; D is perhaps TRBD1 (5 bases). From germline, CDR1 is SGHDT and CDR2 YYEEEE. This CDR3 comprises 14 residues. V lost 4 bases and J 3 bases, leaving 13 bases between the germline ends. Drawing the rest from reference TRBV5-6 and TRBJ1-1, the complete variable domain is DAGVTQSPTHLIKTRGQQVTLRCSPKSGHDTVSWYQQALGQGPQFIFQYYEEEERQRGNFPDRFSGHQFPNYSSELNVNALLLGDSALYLCASSQGPQDTEAFFGQGTRLTVV.

The chain combines TRBV10-1 with TRBJ2-2; possibly TRBD2 for D (5 bases). Germline V lookup: CDR1 WNHNN, CDR2 SYGVQD (reference sequence). The V end lost 4 bases, the J end lost 5 bases, and 5 bases lay between the germline ends. The CDR3 loop spans 12 amino acids. This chain's CDR3 is CASSGTTGELFF. The CDR3 bases are TGCGCCAGCAGTGGGACTACCGGGGAGCTGTTTTTT.

The chain has TRBV9 and TRBJ2-7; unclear D gene. Trimming cost V 7 bases and J 4 bases, with 9 bases left between them. Germline CDR1 and CDR2: SGDLS and YYNGEE. The length of the CDR3 is 11 residues. For the CDR3, the DNA is TGTGCCAGCGGCTTGGGGTACGAGCAGTACTTC. This gives the protein CASGLGYEQYF.